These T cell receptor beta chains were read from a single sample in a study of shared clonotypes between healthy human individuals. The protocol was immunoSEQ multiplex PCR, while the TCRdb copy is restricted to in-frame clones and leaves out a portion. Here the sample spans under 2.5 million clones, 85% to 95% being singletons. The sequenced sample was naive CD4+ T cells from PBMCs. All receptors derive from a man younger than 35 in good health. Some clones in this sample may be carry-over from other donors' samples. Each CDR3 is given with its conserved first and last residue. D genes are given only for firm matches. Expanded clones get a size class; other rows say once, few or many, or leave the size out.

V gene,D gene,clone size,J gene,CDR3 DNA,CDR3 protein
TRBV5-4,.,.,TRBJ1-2,TGTGCCAGCAGCTTGGAGGCTAACTATGGCTACACCTTC,CASSLEANYGYTF
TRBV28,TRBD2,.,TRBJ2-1,TGTGCCAGCAGTTTACTGGCGGGGGGATTTCACAATGAGCAGTTCTTC,CASSLLAGGFHNEQFF
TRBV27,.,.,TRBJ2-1,TGTGCCAGCAGTCCCATATGGGCCGATGAGCAGTTCTTC,CASSPIWADEQFF
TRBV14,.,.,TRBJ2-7,TGTGCCAGCAGCCAAGAGGGAAGGTCAGGTAGCTCCTACGAGCAGTACTTC,CASSQEGRSGSSYEQYF
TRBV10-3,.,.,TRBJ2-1,TGTGCCATCAGTGAAGGCCAGGGCTACAATGAGCAGTTCTTC,CAISEGQGYNEQFF
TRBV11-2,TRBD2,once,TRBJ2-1,TGTGCCAGCAGCTTAGGATTAGCGGGAGGACGATACAATGAGCAGTTCTTC,CASSLGLAGGRYNEQFF
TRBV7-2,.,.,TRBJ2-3,TGTGCCAGCAGCCCTGGGGCAGATACGCAGTATTTT,CASSPGADTQYF
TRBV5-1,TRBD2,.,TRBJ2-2,TGCGCCAGCAGCTTGCGGGAGGGGAACACCGGGGAGCTGTTTTTT,CASSLREGNTGELFF
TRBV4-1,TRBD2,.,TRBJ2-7,TGCGCCAGCAGCCAAGTGGGGCTAGCGGCCTTCTACGAGCAGTACTTC,CASSQVGLAAFYEQYF
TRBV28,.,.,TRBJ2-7,TGTGCCAGCAGTTTATTGACACTTTGGGGGGAGCAGTACTTC,CASSLLTLWGEQYF
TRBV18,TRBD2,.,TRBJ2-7,TGTGCCAGCTCACCGCTACTAGCGGGAGCTGGCGAGCAGTACTTC,CASSPLLAGAGEQYF
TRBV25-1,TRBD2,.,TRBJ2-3,TGTGCCAGCAGTGAGCCCGGGACTACCCAGTATTTT,CASSEPGTTQYF
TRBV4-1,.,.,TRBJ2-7,TGCGCCAGCAGCCAAGGACCACTTAGCTCCTACGAGCAGTACTTC,CASSQGPLSSYEQYF
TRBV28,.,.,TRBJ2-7,TGTGCCAGCCGAACCCCCCAGGGGTGGTCCTACGAGCAGTACTTC,CASRTPQGWSYEQYF
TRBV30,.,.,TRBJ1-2,TGTGCCTACCAGCCCGATTCCAACTATGGCTACACCTTC,CAYQPDSNYGYTF
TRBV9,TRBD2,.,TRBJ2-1,TGTGCCAGCAGCCCCCCCAGCGGGAGGCGGGGTGAGCAGTTCTTC,CASSPPSGRRGEQFF
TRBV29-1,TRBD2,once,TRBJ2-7,TGCAGCGTGACTAGCGGAATTTACGAGCAGTACTTC,CSVTSGIYEQYF
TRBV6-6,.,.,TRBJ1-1,TGTGCCAGCAGTTTTGGCAGGGGGAACACTGAAGCTTTCTTT,CASSFGRGNTEAFF
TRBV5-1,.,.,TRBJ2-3,TGCGCCAGCAGCTTGGACAGAAGCACAGATACGCAGTATTTT,CASSLDRSTDTQYF
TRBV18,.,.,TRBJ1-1,TGTGCCAGCTCCCAGGGAATCGACACTGAAGCTTTCTTT,CASSQGIDTEAFF
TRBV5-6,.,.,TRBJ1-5,TGTGCCAGCAGCTTGGTCCCTTCGTCCCAGCATTTT,CASSLVPSSQHF
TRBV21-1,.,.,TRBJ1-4,TGTGCCAGCAGCAAAAGGGGCGGTTTTGAAAAACTGTTTTTT,CASSKRGGFEKLFF
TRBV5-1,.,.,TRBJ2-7,TGCGCCAGCAGTCTTTCGGAACTATCCGGCGAGCAGTACTTC,CASSLSELSGEQYF
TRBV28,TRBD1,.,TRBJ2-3,TGTGTCACTACGGGACAGGGAACGCAGTATTTT,CVTTGQGTQYF
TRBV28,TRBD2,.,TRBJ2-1,TGTGCCAGCAGCCGGACTAGCGGGAGGGGCAATGAGCAGTTCTTC,CASSRTSGRGNEQFF
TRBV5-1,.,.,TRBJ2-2,TGCGCCAGCAGCTTCCCCCCCGGGGAGCTGTTTTTT,CASSFPPGELFF
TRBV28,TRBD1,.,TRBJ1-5,TGTGCCAGCACTTACACTACAGGGGTTCGTCAGCCCCAGCATTTT,CASTYTTGVRQPQHF
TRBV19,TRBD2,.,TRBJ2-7,TGTGCCAGTAGGAGACTAGCGGGAGGCTCCTACGAGCAGTACTTC,CASRRLAGGSYEQYF
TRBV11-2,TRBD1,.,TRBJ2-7,TGTGCCAGCAGCATGGGACAGGGAGGCGAGCAGTACTTC,CASSMGQGGEQYF
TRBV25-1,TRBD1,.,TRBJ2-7,TGTGCCAGCAGTGAATCGGGGACAGGGGGCCTAGTCCGGGAGCAGTACTTC,CASSESGTGGLVREQYF
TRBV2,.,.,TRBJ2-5,TGTGCCAGCACGCGAGAGACCCAGTACTTC,CASTRETQYF
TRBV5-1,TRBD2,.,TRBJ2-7,TGCGCCAGCAGACCGGGACTAGCGAGCTCCTACGAGCAGTACTTC,CASRPGLASSYEQYF
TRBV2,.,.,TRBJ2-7,TGTGCCAGCAGGCGGGACTCCCCCCACGAGCAGTACTTC,CASRRDSPHEQYF
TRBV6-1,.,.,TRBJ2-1,TGTGCCAGCAGTCCTACGACCCTCTCCAATGAGCAGTTCTTC,CASSPTTLSNEQFF
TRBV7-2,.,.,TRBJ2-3,TGTGCCAGCACCCGGGGGAGAGATACGCAGTATTTT,CASTRGRDTQYF
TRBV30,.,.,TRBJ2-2,TGTGCCTGGGCCCCGAACACCGGGGAGCTGTTTTTT,CAWAPNTGELFF
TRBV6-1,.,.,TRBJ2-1,TGTGCCAGCAGGACGGTCTCCTACAATGAGCAGTTCTTC,CASRTVSYNEQFF
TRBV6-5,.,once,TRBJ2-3,TGTGCCAGCAGTTCCGTTGGAGGGAGAAGCACAGATACGCAGTATTTT,CASSSVGGRSTDTQYF
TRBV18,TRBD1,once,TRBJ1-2,TGTGCCAGCTCACCACCCGGGACAGGCTATGGCTACACCTTC,CASSPPGTGYGYTF
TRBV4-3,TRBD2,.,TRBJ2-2,TGCGCCAGCAGCCAAGCTTCGAGCGGGATCGCCGGGGAGCTGTTTTTT,CASSQASSGIAGELFF
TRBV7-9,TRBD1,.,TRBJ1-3,TGTGCCAGCAGCTTAGCGAGGGGGCCTTGGGGAAACACCATATATTTT,CASSLARGPWGNTIYF
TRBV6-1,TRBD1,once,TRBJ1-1,TGTGCCAGCAGTGGTTACGGGAGGGGGCAAGTCACTGAAGCTTTCTTT,CASSGYGRGQVTEAFF
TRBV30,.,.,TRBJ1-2,TGTGCCTGGAGTTTCTTAGACAGCCCCTATGGCTACACCTTC,CAWSFLDSPYGYTF
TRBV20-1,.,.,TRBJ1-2,TGCAGTGCAGGAGGGGAGGGCTACACCTTC,CSAGGEGYTF
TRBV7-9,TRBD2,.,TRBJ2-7,TGTGCCAGCAGCTTAGAAGGCGGGAGTTTCGAGCAGTACTTC,CASSLEGGSFEQYF
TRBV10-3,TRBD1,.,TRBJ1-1,TGTGCCATCAGTGAGGCGGACAGGTCCTCGAGGAACACTGAAGCTTTCTTT,CAISEADRSSRNTEAFF
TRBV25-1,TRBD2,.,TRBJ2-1,TGTGCCAGCAGTGCCACTAGCGGGAGTTGGTACAATGAGCAGTTCTTC,CASSATSGSWYNEQFF
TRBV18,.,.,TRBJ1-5,TGTGCCAGCTCACCCTATTCGGGGGATCAGCCCCAGCATTTT,CASSPYSGDQPQHF
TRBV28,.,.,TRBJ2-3,TGTGCCAGCAGTGGGGGTAGCGGCCGAGTAGGTACGCAGTATTTT,CASSGGSGRVGTQYF
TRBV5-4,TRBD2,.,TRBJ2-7,TGTGCCAGCAGCCGGGGGGGAGCGGGCGAAGGGAGGGAGCAGTACTTC,CASSRGGAGEGREQYF
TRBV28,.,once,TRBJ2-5,TGTGCCAGCAGTTTGGCAGGGTCGCAAGAGACCCAGTACTTC,CASSLAGSQETQYF
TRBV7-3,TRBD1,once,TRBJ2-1,TGTGCCAGCAGCCTACAGGGGCCTGCTGCCAATGAGCAGTTCTTC,CASSLQGPAANEQFF
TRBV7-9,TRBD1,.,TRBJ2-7,TGTGCCAGCAGCTTTGGGGGACAGGTTTTGGAGCAGTACTTC,CASSFGGQVLEQYF
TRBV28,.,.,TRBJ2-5,TGTGCCAGCATGGGTGTTACTGGGCGTGAGGAGACCCAGTACTTC,CASMGVTGREETQYF
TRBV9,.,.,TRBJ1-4,TGTGCCAGCAGCGTAGACGGGACGGAGGCTGAAAAACTGTTTTTT,CASSVDGTEAEKLFF